This T cell receptor beta chain was recovered during a study of memory CD4+ T cells and cytomegalovirus serostatus. Profiling relied on immunoSEQ multiplex PCR, and the TCRdb table lists in-frame clones only, not all of them. The table includes tens of thousands of clones, roughly 77% detected once. CDR3 length: 13 residues. V lost 5 bases, J lost 6 bases, and 14 bases lay in between. Germline V gives CDR1 LNHDA, CDR2 SQIVND (reference sequence). Single viable CD3+CD4+CD8-CD45RO+ cells were sorted as the memory CD4+ T cells. This clonotype originated in an adult in good health and CMV-seronegative. The sample was memory CD4+ T cells from blood. J is TRBJ2-7 and V is TRBV19; D possibly matches TRBD1 or TRBD2 (7 bases each). In DNA, the CDR3 is TGTGCCAGTAGTTCTGTCAGGGGGGGCGAGCAGTACTTC. Translating it yields CASSSVRGGEQYF.